This passage covers 13 T cell receptor beta chains from one sample sequenced in a study of circulating and synovial CD4+ cells in juvenile arthritis. This table comes from immunoSEQ multiplex PCR, and its TCRdb copy is limited to in-frame clones, with some not included. Of over 30,000 clones listed, approximately 96% were seen once; the top ten hold 0.7%. Sequencing was done on a sample of CD4+ T cells from blood. The receptors shown here come from a human donor with juvenile idiopathic arthritis.

In regard to this clone: Additional DNA sequences in this sample encode the identical CDR3. The V and J genes are TRBV6-5 and TRBJ1-6; tentative D call: TRBD1 (6 bases). CDR3 length: 13 residues. CDR1 is MNHEY and CDR2 is SVGAGI in the germline V gene. V gave up 8 bases and J gave up 10 bases, with 15 bases separating them. CDR3 coding DNA: TGTGCCAGCCGGGACACGAACGCCTCACCCCTCCACTTT. It codes for CASRDTNASPLHF.

This rearrangement joins TRBV4-3 to TRBJ2-7; a weak D match, TRBD2 (6 bases). Trimming removed 4 bases at V and 3 bases at J, with 19 bases between. Looked up from germline, CDR1 is LGHNA and CDR2 is YSLEER. This CDR3 contains 16 residues. The CDR3 protein is CASSPGPGLENYEQYF. CDR3 coding DNA: TGCGCCAGCAGCCCCGGACCGGGACTCGAAAACTACGAGCAGTACTTC.

The gene calls are TRBV27 and TRBJ2-1; 8 bases match TRBD1. With V trimmed by 8 bases and J by 0 bases, 9 bases remained unmatched. The CDR3 runs to 16 residues. Germline CDR1 is MNHEY and CDR2 is SMNVEV (reference sequence). For the CDR3, the DNA is TGTGCCAGCGTAGGACAGGGTCCCAGCTCCTACAATGAGCAGTTCTTC. It yields the protein CASVGQGPSSYNEQFF.

The rearrangement joins TRBV6-5 to TRBJ2-7, with TRBD2 identical over 9 bases. The V segment lost 6 bases and the J segment 1 base; nucleotides outside the gene matches: 7. Germline V CDR1 and CDR2: MNHEY, SVGAGI. The length of the CDR3 is 15 residues. The CDR3 bases are TGTGCCAGCAGCCGGGGGCTAGCGGGGTCCTACGAGCAGTACTTC. Residues: CASSRGLAGSYEQYF.

The chain combines TRBV7-8 with TRBJ2-7, with TRBD1 matching over 9 bases. Per the germline V gene, CDR1 is SGHVS and CDR2 is FQNEAQ. The V gene end was trimmed by 6 bases and the J gene end by 5 bases; junction bases not matched to a gene: 11. The CDR3 is 15 residues long. The chain's CDR3 is CASRIPGQGFHEQYF. The CDR3 DNA follows: TGTGCCAGCAGGATACCGGGACAGGGTTTCCACGAGCAGTACTTC.

The chain carries TRBV30 and TRBJ1-4, with D possibly TRBD1 on 5 matching bases. The CDR3 runs 14 residues. V lost 0 bases, J lost 1 base, and 6 bases lay in between. CDR1 and CDR2 from the germline V gene are GTSNPN and SVGIG (reference sequence). CDR3: CAWSVDRTNEKLFF. The CDR3 DNA is TGTGCCTGGAGTGTAGACAGAACTAATGAAAAACTGTTTTTT.

This sequence joins TRBV7-9 and TRBJ1-1; D perhaps matches TRBD1 (5 bases). Germline loops: CDR1 SEHNR, CDR2 FQNEAQ (reference sequence). V was cut by 5 bases and J by 1 base, with 11 bases left in between. The CDR3 has 14 residues. The CDR3 here is CASSPRRGNTEAFF. CDR3 DNA sequence: TGTGCCAGCAGCCCCCGAAGGGGGAACACTGAAGCTTTCTTT.

The genes are TRBV2 and TRBJ2-6; unclear D gene. Germline V gene data show CDR1 as SNHLY and CDR2 as FYNNEI. The CDR3 runs to 16 residues. V dropped 4 bases and J dropped 3 bases, with 13 bases sitting between them. CDR3 in DNA: TGTGCCAGCAGTGGATACAGCCGCCGTGGGGCCAACGTCCTGACTTTC. Translated, it gives CASSGYSRRGANVLTF.

V and J are TRBV6-5 and TRBJ2-7; 10 nucleotides line up with TRBD1. Looked up from germline, CDR1 is MNHEY and CDR2 is SVGAGI. The junction had 4 bases not matched to a gene; V was cut back by 4 bases and J by 4 bases. The CDR3 loop spans 14 amino acids. The DNA for the CDR3 is TGTGCCAGCAGTTTAGACAGGGGGCAATACGAGCAGTACTTC. This translates into CASSLDRGQYEQYF.

The chain recombines TRBV7-9 with TRBJ1-2; maybe TRBD1 (5 bases). V lost 7 bases and J lost 8, with 23 bases in between. Germline CDR1 reads SEHNR; CDR2 reads FQNEAQ (reference sequence). The CDR3 length is 15 residues. The CDR3 bases are TGTGCCAGCACCGATTCCGGGGGAACCCGGAGGGGCTACACCTTC. As protein: CASTDSGGTRRGYTF.

Remarks on this clone: The germline gene is not matched at one end of the junction; a read error may be the cause. The genes are TRBV5-1 and TRBJ1-2; possible D gene TRBD1, 6 bases. This CDR3 spans 14 amino acids. Germline CDR1 SGHRS, CDR2 YFSETQ. DNA of the CDR3: TGCGCCAGCGGCTTGGGGGCAGGGGCCGGTGGCTACACCTTC. Translating gives CASGLGAGAGGYTF.

V gene TRBV5-1 combines with J gene TRBJ1-2; weak D call: TRBD1 (6 bases). This CDR3 is 14 amino acids long. Germline V CDR1 and CDR2: SGHRS, YFSETQ. V lost 0 bases to trimming and J lost 2 bases, with 8 bases between them. CDR3 in DNA: TGCGCCAGCAGCTTGGACAGGGTGAACTATGGCTACACCTTC. It specifies CASSLDRVNYGYTF.

The rearrangement uses TRBV5-4 and TRBJ2-7, with D tentatively TRBD2 (5 bases). Germline CDR1 is SGHNT and CDR2 is YYREEE (reference sequence). The CDR3 has 15 residues. The germline V and J ends were trimmed by 1 base and 5 bases, with 16 bases remaining between them. CDR3 residues: CASSLRGLSKNEQYF. CDR3 sequence (DNA): TGTGCCAGCAGCTTGCGTGGACTTTCTAAAAACGAGCAGTACTTC. The variable domain in full, completed from reference TRBV5-4 and TRBJ2-7, reads ETGVTQSPTHLIKTRGQQVTLRCSSQSGHNTVSWYQQALGQGPQFIFQYYREEENGRGNFPPRFSGLQFPNYSSELNVNALELDDSALYLCASSLRGLSKNEQYFGPGTRLTVT.